This T cell receptor (beta chain) was captured in a study of beta chain features in type 1 diabetes. Broader study findings: When cDNA is sequenced, cells with high TCR expression could be over-represented.

Expressed TCRB transcripts got sequenced, as all isolated RNA was reverse transcribed. Clones were read by immunoSEQ multiplex PCR, and TCRdb kept only the in-frame ones, dropping some. The sample yields some 500,000 clones, about an eighth seen once. In the case of this clone: Its cognate antigen is unknown.

Germline V lookup: CDR1 KGHSH, CDR2 LQKENI. CDR3 size: 15 residues. V trimming: 4 bases; J trimming: 3 bases; junction bases outside the gene matches: 6. The V gene is TRBV18, the J gene TRBJ2-7, with 10 positions matching TRBD2. Source material: naive CD4+ T cells from blood. This receptor was taken from a woman aged 18-29 years in good health. The chain's CDR3 is CASSRPTSGYYEQYF. DNA for the CDR3: TGTGCCAGCTCACGGCCGACTAGCGGGTACTACGAGCAGTACTTC.